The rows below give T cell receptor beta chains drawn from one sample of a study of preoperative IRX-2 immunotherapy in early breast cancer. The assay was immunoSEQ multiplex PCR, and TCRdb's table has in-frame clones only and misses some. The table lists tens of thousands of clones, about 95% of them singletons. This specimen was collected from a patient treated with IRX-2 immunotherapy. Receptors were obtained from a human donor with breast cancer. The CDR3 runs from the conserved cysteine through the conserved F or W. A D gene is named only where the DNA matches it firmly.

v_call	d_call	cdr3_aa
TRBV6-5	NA	CASGILAYGYTF
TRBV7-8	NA	CASSLWDTGELFF
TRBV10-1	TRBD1	CASSCLPGQNYGYTF
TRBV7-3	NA	CASSLGGAKNIQYF
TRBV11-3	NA	CASSLGDRTDSGETQYF
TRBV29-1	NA	CSVDPQGSGYGYTF
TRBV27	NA	CASSGGTVNQPQHF
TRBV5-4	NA	CASSLAGASSTDTQYF
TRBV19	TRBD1	CASSTGQYQETQYF
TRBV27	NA	CASSLFPGKTEAFF
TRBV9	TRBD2	CASSPEGLAGIGFTQYF
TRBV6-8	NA	CASSYSETPRDTGELFF
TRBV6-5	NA	CASSSGSGNTIYF
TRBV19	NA	CASSIWAPMGGNTIYF
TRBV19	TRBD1	CASSVTGTGRYEQYF
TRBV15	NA	CATTLRTRGGYTF
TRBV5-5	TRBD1	CASSASPGGGYEQYF
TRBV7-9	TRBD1	CASRAGTETYEQYF
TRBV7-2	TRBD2	CASSSQRESEQYF
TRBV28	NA	CASSRRGLGEQYF
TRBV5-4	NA	CASSFGGNYGYTF
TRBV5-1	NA	CASSFRQDEKLFF
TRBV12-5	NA	CASGQGKNTEAFF
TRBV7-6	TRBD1	CASSTTYRGSSGNTIYF
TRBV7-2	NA	CASSPDRINQPQHF
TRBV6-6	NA	CASSYVGEEYF
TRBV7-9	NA	CASIKNTEAFF
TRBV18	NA	CASSIQGTEQFF
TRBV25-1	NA	CASSEFGTGSRELFF
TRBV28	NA	CASSWAGANVLTF
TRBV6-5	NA	CASSRQVNSPLHF
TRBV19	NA	CASERVGNTEAFF
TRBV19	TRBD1	CASSIWTGGADTQYF
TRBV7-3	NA	CASHQLEAFF
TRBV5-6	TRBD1	CASSHGTGDVSYGYTF
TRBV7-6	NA	CAIIKRGEQFF
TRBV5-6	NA	CASSLPHTGGPYEQYF
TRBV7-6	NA	CASSLDQLNTEAFF
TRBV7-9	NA	CASSLGSGNEQFF
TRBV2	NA	CASRDLASTQYF